This T cell receptor (beta chain) was captured in a study of blood T cells in healthy people across ages. A second 7 to 11 cycle PCR used barcoded and J-beta primers. TCRdb re-called the 5' RACE reads with MiXCR, one entry per CDR3 protein. The data contain more than 600,000 distinct CDR3 sequences, just under 25% of them seen just once; the ten biggest clones take up 9.4%. The CDR3 has 11 residues. CDR1 is DFQATT, CDR2 SNEGSKA, per germline (reference sequence). The data also belong to a second study, concerning T cells of mothers and their children. From that paper: For each mother, over 8 million TCR beta CDR3 reads were obtained, and for each child, roughly 3.3 million.

This TCR was recovered from a boy aged 5-17 years in good health. The chain has TRBV20-1 and TRBJ2-5; D is unresolved. The J call could be wrong; TRBJ2-1 is a better fit for the DNA end. Sequenced: blood. The CDR3 sequence is CSASGEDEQFF. CDR3 sequence (DNA): TGCAGTGCTAGTGGAGAGGACGAGCAGTTCTTC.